The present T cell receptor (beta chain) was sequenced within a study of CD8+ T cells in alopecia areata. Looking at the study overall: The percentage of affected scalp area served as the score of severity for treated patients.

CDR1 SQVTM and CDR2 ANQGSEA come from the germline V gene. V lost 7 bases and J lost 5, with 9 bases in between. The length of the CDR3 is 11 residues. Worth noting for this clone: Its antigen is still unknown.

Study findings and constraints: There were many expanded lesional clones persisting in scalp and blood during tofacitinib.

Treatment given: oral pan-JAK inhibitor, 5-10 mg twice daily. Sorting separated CD4+ and CD8+ T cells out of PBMCs. Extracted RNA was reverse transcribed into cDNA, the sequencing template. Method: immunoSEQ multiplex PCR; TCRdb's copy keeps in-frame clones and lacks some. The sample consists of approximately 210,000 clones, under 70% of them appearing once. The sequence came from a human donor with alopecia areata. The source was CD4+ T cells sorted from blood, collected at approximately week 45, from a patient treated with tofacitinib. The chain joins TRBV29-1 to TRBJ2-1; the D is unclear. CDR3 region: CSARRNNEQFF. CDR3 DNA: TGCAGCGCACGCAGGAACAATGAGCAGTTCTTC.